This T cell receptor beta chain is drawn from a study of T cell responses to AZD1222 COVID-19 vaccine (dated by TCRdb to about 2021). As for the study more broadly: AZD1222 recipients whose second dose came at about 4 weeks and those whose second dose came at about 12 weeks were combined into one group, since spike-specific TCR depth and breadth did not differ between the two schedules. Trial participants were enrolled by age into 18-55, 56-69 and 70-plus year subgroups, with approximately 150, 30 and 60 TCR-sequenced participants respectively. A total of under 250 trial participants underwent TCR sequencing, of whom under 220 had received two doses of AZD1222 and approximately 25 had received two doses of the MenACWY control vaccine.

As for this clone: No antigen is known for it. The sample holds no much larger clone one base away, and base qualities are not on file.

The CDR3 goes from the cysteine to the phenylalanine over 16 residues. Of all the DNA, just the CDR3 is kept, 48 bases in frame from base 1. From V the trimming removes 3 bases and from J it removes 0 bases, while the gene matches leave 6 bases of the junction unaccounted for. The germline V gene (reference sequence) supplies CDR1 DFQATT and CDR2 SNEGSKA. The time point label of this sample denotes: baseline before first vaccination. The vaccinee samples were drawn from two UK trials, COV001 and COV002, one of which was a single-blind randomized controlled phase 2/3 trial testing AZD1222 (ChAdOx1 nCoV-19) in healthy adults. Trial participant PBMC samples were collected at day 0 and day 28 after the second dose for TCRbeta chain sequencing. The paper's findings and limits, for the study overall: The 56-69-year group was small, and its depth increase did not reach significance, likely because of low power. A significant rise in spike-specific TCR breadth and depth was observed after two AZD1222 doses relative to day 0 and relative to MenACWY recipients. Conclusions about previously exposed vaccinees are limited, since just six AZD1222 recipients were seropositive for SARS-CoV-2 at baseline. CD4 TCRs associated with the vaccine covered the entire spike protein, and the dominant responses were in regions 160-218 and 743-854. Reportedly, almost half of the unique spike-specific TCRs recognized epitopes lying outside the regions that are mutated in the B.1.351 and B.1.1.7 variants. Participants were mostly white British and included more females than males, and it was suggested by the authors that clonal diversity may have been underestimated. Because no day 14 peak-response samples were available, repertoires were characterized only after the peak T cell response.

The CDR3 regions of human TCRbeta chains were subjected to immunosequencing. The original pipeline was this. TCRs in the repertoires were compared against a reference library of SARS-CoV-2-specific TCRs that had been generated with the MIRA antigen-specificity platform. Breadth meant the fraction of unique TCRs that were SARS-CoV-2-associated, whereas depth meant the fraction of total T cells that were SARS-CoV-2-associated. Using the MIRA data, each spike-specific TCR was mapped to the spike region that the TCR reacts to and placed in a CD4 or CD8 class. Log10-transformed breadth and depth values were compared by one-way ANOVA with Sidak's multiple comparisons tests. TCRdb limited this immuneACCESS table to in-frame rearrangements with V and J called. A share of clones is missing; checked studies link under half to unresolved V genes, and the rest is unexplained. V, J and clone size are taken as reported in that table, and D and trimming were inferred from the DNA itself. The sample has 150,000 to 200,000 clones on record, roughly nine tenths of them singletons. Around 1.6% of the sample comes from the top ten.

The chain was built from TRBV20-1 and TRBJ2-7; TRBD2 fits 12 bases in the junction. This sequence was found in an adult in good health. The specimen was peripheral blood, collected on day 0 of AZD1222 vaccination. The nucleotide sequence is given as TGCAGTGCTAGTTCGGGACTAGCGGGCAGCTCCTACGAGCAGTACTTC. It codes for CSASSGLAGSSYEQYF.